The TCR beta chain described here comes from a study of regulatory T cells in long-lasting Graves disease. Whole-study results and caveats: Preferential use of TRBV28, TRBJ1-2 and TRBJ2-5 was seen in persistent disease.

Relying on iRepertoire HTBI primers and Arm-PCR of CDR3 regions, the team built TCR beta libraries. TCRdb called the multiplex PCR reads again in MiXCR, with one record for every CDR3 protein. The sample includes 350,000 to 550,000 distinct CDR3 sequences, about 16% seen only once; the top ten take approximately 15%. This clonotype was found many times. The antigen remains unidentified. After removal of 3 bases from V and 2 bases from J, the junction contained 4 bases not matched to a gene. The CDR3 is made up of 14 amino acids. The germline V gene has CDR1 SQVTM and CDR2 ANQGSEA. The time point is: newly diagnosed GD, antithyroid drugs for less than 3 months. The TCR library was made from RNA that had been extracted from PBMCs in TRIzol. The authors drew patients from an endocrinology department in Xi'an, China. These records were also assigned to another study, of T cells in Graves' hyperthyroidism and ophthalmopathy. That study adds: Stable disease denoted Graves' hyperthyroidism without ophthalmopathy progression within 18 months. Ophthalmopathy and stable hyperthyroidism were told apart by a 13 V-J model.

The sequence derives from a woman aged 25-40 years with Graves disease. The sample consisted of peripheral blood mononuclear cells (PBMCs), taken at new diagnosis, from a patient treated with antithyroid drugs. V gene TRBV29-1 combines with J gene TRBJ2-3; TRBD1 matches 8 bases. The DNA for the CDR3 is TGCAGCGTTGACTGGACAGGGATCACAGATACGCAGTATTTT. Encoded protein: CSVDWTGITDTQYF.